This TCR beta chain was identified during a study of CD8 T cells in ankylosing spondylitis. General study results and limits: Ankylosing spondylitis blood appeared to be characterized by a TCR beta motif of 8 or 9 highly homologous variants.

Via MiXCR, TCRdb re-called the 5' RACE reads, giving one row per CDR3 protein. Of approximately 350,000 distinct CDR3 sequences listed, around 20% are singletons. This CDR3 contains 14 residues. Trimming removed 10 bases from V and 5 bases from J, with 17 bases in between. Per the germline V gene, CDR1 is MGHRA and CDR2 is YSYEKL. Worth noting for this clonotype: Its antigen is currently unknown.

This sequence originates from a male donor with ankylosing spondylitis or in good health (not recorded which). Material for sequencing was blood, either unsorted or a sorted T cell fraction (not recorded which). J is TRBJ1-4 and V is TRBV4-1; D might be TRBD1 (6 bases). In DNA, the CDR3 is TGCGCCACCCAGGAGGCAGGGGTAAATGAAAAACTGTTTTTT. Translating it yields CATQEAGVNEKLFF.